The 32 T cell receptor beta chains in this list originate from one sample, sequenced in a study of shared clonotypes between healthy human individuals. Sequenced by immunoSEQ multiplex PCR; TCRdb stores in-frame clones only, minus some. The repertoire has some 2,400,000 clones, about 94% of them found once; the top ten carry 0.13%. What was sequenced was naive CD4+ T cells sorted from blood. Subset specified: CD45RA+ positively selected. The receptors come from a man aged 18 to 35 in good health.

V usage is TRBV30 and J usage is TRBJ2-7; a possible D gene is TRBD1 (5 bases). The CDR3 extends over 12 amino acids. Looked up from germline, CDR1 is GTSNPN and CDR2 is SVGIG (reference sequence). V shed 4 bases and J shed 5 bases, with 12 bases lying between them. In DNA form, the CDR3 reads TGTGCCTGGAAAGGCAGGGTCGACGAGCAGTACTTC. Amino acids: CAWKGRVDEQYF.

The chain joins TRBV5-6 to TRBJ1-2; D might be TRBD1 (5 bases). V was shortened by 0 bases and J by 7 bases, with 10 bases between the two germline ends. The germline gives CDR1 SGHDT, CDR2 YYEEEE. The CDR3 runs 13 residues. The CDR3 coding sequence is TGTGCCAGCAGCTTGGGCAGGGCTAGTGGCTACACCTTC. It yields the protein CASSLGRASGYTF.

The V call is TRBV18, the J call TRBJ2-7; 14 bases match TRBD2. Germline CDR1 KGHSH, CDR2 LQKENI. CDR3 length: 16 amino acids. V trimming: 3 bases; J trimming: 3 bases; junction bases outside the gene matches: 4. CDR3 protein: CASSPRLAGGRYEQYF. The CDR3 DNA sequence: TGTGCCAGCTCACCCAGACTAGCGGGGGGGCGCTACGAGCAGTACTTC.

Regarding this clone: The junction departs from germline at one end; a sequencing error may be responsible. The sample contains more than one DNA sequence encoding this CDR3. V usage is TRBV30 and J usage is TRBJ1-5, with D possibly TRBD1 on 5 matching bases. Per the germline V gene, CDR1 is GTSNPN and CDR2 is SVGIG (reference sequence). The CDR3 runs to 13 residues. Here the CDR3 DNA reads TGTGCCTGGAGTACACAGGACAATCAGCCCCAGCACTTT. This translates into CAWSTQDNQPQHF.

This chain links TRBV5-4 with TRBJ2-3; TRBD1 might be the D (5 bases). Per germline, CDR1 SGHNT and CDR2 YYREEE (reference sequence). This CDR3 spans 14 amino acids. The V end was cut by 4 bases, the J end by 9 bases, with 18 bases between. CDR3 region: CASSGAESPGTQYF. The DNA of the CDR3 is TGTGCCAGCAGCGGGGCAGAGTCGCCAGGGACGCAGTATTTT.

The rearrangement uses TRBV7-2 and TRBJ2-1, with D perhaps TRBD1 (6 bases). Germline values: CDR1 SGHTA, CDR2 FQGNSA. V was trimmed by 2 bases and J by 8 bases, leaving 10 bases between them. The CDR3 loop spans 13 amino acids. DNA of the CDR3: TGTGCCAGCAGCTTAAGACAGGTCGATGAGCAGTTCTTC. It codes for CASSLRQVDEQFF. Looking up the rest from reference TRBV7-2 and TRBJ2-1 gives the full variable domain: GAGVSQSPSNKVTEKGKDVELRCDPISGHTALYWYRQSLGQGLEFLIYFQGNSAPDKSGLPSDRFSAERTGGSVSTLTIQRTQQEDSAVYLCASSLRQVDEQFFGPGTRLTVL.

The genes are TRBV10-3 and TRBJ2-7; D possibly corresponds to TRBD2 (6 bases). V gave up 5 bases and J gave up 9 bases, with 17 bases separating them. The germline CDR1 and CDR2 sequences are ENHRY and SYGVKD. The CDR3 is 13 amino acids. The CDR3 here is CAISSGPEEGQYF. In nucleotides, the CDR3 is TGTGCCATCAGTTCGGGACCAGAGGAGGGGCAGTACTTC.

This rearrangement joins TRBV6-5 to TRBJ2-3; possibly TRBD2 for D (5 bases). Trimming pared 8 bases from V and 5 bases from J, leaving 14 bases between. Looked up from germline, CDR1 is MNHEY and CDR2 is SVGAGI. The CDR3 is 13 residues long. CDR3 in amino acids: CASYNPGKDTQYF. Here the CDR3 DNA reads TGTGCCAGCTACAACCCCGGGAAAGATACGCAGTATTTT.

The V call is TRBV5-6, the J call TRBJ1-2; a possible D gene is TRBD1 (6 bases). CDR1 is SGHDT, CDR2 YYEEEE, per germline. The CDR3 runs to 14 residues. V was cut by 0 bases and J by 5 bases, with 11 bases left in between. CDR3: CASSLGGGRYGYTF. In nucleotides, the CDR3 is TGTGCCAGCAGCTTGGGAGGGGGAAGGTATGGCTACACCTTC. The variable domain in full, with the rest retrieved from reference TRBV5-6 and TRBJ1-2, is DAGVTQSPTHLIKTRGQQVTLRCSPKSGHDTVSWYQQALGQGPQFIFQYYEEEERQRGNFPDRFSGHQFPNYSSELNVNALLLGDSALYLCASSLGGGRYGYTFGSGTRLTVV.

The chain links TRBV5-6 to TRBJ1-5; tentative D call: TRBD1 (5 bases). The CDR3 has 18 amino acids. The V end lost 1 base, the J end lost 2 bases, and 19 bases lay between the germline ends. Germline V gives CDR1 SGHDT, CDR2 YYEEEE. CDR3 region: CASSLLSGEIGGNQPQHF. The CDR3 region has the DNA TGTGCCAGCAGCTTGTTATCGGGGGAGATCGGGGGCAATCAGCCCCAGCATTTT.

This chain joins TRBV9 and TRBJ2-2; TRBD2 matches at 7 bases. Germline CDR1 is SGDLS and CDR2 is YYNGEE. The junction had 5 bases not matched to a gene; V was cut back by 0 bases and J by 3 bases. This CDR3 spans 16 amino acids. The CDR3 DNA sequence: TGTGCCAGCAGCGTAGAGGGAGGGCCCTACACCGGGGAGCTGTTTTTT. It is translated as CASSVEGGPYTGELFF.

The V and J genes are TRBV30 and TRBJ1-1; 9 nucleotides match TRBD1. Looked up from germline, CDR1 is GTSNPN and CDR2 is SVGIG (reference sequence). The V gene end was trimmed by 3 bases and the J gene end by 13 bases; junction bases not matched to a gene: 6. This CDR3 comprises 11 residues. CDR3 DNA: TGTGCCTGGAGGGGACAGGGTCGTGTTTTCTTT. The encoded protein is CAWRGQGRVFF.

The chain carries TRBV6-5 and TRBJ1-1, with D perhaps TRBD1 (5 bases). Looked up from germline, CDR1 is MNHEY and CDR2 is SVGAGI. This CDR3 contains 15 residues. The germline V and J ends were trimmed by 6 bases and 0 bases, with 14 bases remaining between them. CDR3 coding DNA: TGTGCCAGCAGAAGAGGGGTGTCTCTGAACACTGAAGCTTTCTTT. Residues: CASRRGVSLNTEAFF.

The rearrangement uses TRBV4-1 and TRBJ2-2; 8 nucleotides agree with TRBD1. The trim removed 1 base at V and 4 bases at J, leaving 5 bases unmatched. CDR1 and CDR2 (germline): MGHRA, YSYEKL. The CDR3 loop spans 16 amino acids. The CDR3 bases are TGCGCCAGCAGCCAAGCCTGGACAGGGCTCACCGGGGAGCTGTTTTTT. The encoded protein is CASSQAWTGLTGELFF.

The DNA for the CDR3 is TGTGCCAGCACCCCCCGGTCTCTACGCAACTACGAGCAGTACTTC. Its protein product is CASTPRSLRNYEQYF. The rearrangement links TRBV6-1 to TRBJ2-7; D gene ambiguous. The CDR3 spans 15 residues. V lost 7 bases, J lost 3 bases, and 19 bases lay in between. Germline assignment: CDR1 MNHNS and CDR2 SASEGT.

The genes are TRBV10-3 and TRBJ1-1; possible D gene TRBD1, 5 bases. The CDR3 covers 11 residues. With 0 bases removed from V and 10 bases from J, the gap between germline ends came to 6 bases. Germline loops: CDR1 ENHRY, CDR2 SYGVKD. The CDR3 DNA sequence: TGTGCCATCAGTGAGTCGGGGGTAGCTTTCTTT. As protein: CAISESGVAFF.

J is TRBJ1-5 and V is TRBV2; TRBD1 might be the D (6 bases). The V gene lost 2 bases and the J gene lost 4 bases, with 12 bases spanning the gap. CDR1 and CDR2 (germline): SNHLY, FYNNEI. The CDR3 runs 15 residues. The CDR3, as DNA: TGTGCCAGCAGTGAAAGGCAGGGGCTAAATCAGCCCCAGCATTTT. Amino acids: CASSERQGLNQPQHF. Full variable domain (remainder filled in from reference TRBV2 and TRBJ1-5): EPEVTQTPSHQVTQMGQEVILRCVPISNHLYFYWYRQILGQKVEFLVSFYNNEISEKSEIFDDQFSVERPDGSNFTLKIRSTKLEDSAMYFCASSERQGLNQPQHFGDGTRLSIL.

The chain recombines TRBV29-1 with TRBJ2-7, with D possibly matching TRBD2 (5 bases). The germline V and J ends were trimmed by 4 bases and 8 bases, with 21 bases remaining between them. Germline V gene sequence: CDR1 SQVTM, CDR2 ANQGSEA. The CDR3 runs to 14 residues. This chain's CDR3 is CSVGEGADLAKQYF. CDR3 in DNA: TGCAGCGTTGGGGAAGGAGCGGATCTCGCGAAGCAGTACTTC.

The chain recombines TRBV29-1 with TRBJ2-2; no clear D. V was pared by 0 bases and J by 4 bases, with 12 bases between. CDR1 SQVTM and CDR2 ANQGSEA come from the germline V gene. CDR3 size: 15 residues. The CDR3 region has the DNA TGCAGCGTTGAAGACCCTTCCTCTAGCACCGGGGAGCTGTTTTTT. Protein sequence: CSVEDPSSSTGELFF.

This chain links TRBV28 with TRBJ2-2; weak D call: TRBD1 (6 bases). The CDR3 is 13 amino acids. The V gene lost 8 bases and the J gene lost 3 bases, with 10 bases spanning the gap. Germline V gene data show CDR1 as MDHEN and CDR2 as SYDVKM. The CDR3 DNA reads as TGTGCCAGCTACAGGGCGGACACCGGGGAGCTGTTTTTT. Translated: CASYRADTGELFF.

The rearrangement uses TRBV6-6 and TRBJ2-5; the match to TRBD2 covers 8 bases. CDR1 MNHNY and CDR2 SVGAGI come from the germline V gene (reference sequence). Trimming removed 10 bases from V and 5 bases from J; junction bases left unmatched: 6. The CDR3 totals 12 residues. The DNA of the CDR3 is TGTGCCACGGGGGGGTACGTGGAGACCCAGTACTTC. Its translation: CATGGYVETQYF.

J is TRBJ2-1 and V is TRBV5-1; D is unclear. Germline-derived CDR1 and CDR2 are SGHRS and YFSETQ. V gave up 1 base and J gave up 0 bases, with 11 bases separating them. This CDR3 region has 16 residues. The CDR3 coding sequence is TGCGCCAGCAGCTTGACATACTTGAGCTCCTACAATGAGCAGTTCTTC. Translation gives CASSLTYLSSYNEQFF.

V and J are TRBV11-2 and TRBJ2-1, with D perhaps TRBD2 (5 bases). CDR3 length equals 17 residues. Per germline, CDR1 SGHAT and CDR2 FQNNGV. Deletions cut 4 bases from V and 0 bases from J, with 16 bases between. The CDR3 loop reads CASSSRNGSSSYNEQFF. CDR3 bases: TGTGCCAGCAGCTCCCGTAATGGGAGTAGCTCCTACAATGAGCAGTTCTTC.

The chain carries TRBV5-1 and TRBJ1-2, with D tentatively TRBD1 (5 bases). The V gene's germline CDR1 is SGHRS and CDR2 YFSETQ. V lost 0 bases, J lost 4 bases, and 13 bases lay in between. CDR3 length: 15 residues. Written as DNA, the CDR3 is TGCGCCAGCAGCTTGGCCGAAGGGGTAAGCTATGGCTACACCTTC. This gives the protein CASSLAEGVSYGYTF.

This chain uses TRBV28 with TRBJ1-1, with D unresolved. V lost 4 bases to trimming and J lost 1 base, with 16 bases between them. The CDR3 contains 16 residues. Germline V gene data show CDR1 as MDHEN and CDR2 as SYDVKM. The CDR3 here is CASSSSGKGRNTEAFF. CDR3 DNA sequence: TGTGCCAGCAGTTCTTCTGGGAAAGGCAGGAACACTGAAGCTTTCTTT. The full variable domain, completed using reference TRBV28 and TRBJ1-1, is DVKVTQSSRYLVKRTGEKVFLECVQDMDHENMFWYRQDPGLGLRLIYFSYDVKMKEKGDIPEGYSVSREKKERFSLILESASTNQTSMYLCASSSSGKGRNTEAFFGQGTRLTVV.

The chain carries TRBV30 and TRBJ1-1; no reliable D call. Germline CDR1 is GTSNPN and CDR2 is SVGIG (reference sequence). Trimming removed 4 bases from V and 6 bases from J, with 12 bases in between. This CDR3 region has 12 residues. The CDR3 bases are TGTGCCTGGATGGGTCTAGGCGCTGAAGCTTTCTTT. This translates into CAWMGLGAEAFF.

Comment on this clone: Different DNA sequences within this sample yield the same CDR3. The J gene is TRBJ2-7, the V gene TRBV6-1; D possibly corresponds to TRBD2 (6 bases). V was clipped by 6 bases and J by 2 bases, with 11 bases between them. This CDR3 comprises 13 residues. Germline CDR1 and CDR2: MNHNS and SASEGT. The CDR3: CASSGGRPYEQYF. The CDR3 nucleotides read TGTGCCAGCAGCGGGGGACGGCCCTACGAGCAGTACTTC.

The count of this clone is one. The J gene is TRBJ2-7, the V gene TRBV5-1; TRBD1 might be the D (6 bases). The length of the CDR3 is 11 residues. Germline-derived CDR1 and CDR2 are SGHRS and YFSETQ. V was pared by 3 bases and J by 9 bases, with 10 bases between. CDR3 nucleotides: TGCGCCAGCAGCTCCGGACAGTTGCAGTACTTC. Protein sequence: CASSSGQLQYF.

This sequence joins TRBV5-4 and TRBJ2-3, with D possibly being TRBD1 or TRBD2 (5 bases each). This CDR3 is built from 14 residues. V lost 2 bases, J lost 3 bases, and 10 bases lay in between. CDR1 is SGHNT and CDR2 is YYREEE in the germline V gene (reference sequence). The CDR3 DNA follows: TGTGCCAGCAGCTTTTGGGGGAGAACAGATACGCAGTATTTT. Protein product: CASSFWGRTDTQYF.

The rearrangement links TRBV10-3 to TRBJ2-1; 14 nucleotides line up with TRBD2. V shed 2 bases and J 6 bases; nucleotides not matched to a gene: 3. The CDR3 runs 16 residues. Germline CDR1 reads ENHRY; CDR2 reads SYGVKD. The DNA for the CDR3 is TGTGCCATCAGTGAGCGACTAGCGGGAGGGAGCAATGAGCAGTTCTTC. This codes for CAISERLAGGSNEQFF.

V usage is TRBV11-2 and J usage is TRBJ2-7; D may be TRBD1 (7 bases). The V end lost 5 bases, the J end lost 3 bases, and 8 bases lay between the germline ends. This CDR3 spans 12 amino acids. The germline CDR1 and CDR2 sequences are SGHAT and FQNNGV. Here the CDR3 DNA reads TGTGCCAGCAGCCAGGGGGGCTACGAGCAGTACTTC. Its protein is CASSQGGYEQYF.

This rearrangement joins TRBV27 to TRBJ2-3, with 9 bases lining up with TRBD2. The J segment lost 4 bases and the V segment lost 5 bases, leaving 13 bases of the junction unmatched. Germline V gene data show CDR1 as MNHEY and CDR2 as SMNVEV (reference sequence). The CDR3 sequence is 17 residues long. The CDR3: CASSRPALAGVSDTQYF. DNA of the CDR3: TGTGCCAGCAGTCGGCCCGCGTTAGCGGGAGTGTCAGATACGCAGTATTTT.